The 18 T cell receptor beta chains in this list originate from one sample, sequenced in a study of blood T cell repertoires in COVID-19 (TCRdb year 2020). Library construction relied on the immunoSEQ multiplex PCR assay. Not all clones reach the TCRdb copy of this immuneACCESS table, which keeps in-frame sequences only. Checked studies attribute under half of the gap to unresolved V genes and leave the rest unexplained. Present in this sample are around 100,000 clones, under 90% of which were seen just once. The ten largest clones add up to 13% of the sample. Sequencing was done on a sample of peripheral blood. The receptors were gathered from a human donor in a cohort sampled during active COVID-19.

The chain links TRBV3-1 (or the pseudogene TRBV3-2) to TRBJ1-2; TRBD1 matches 7 bases. Germline loops: CDR1 LGHDT, CDR2 YNNKEL (reference sequence). Trimming removed 4 bases from V and 4 bases from J; junction bases left unmatched: 3. This CDR3 comprises 13 residues. CDR3 coding DNA: TGTGCCAGCAGCCTTGGACAGGTCTATGGCTACACCTTC. Amino acids: CASSLGQVYGYTF.

The V and J genes are TRBV3-1 (or the pseudogene TRBV3-2) and TRBJ2-2, with 9 bases that match TRBD2. V lost 1 base to trimming and J lost 5 bases; unmatched junction nucleotides: 8. Per germline, CDR1 LGHDT and CDR2 YNNKEL (reference sequence). This CDR3 contains 17 residues. The CDR3 reads CASSQGGAGGGTGELFF. The CDR3 coding sequence is TGTGCCAGCAGCCAAGGGGGAGCGGGAGGAGGGACCGGGGAGCTGTTTTTT.

This clone has a handful of counts. This specimen includes other DNA sequences encoding the same CDR3. V is TRBV5-1 and J is TRBJ1-3; D not resolved. Trimming cost V 0 bases and J 0 bases, with 7 bases left between them. The CDR3 extends over 15 amino acids. Germline values: CDR1 SGHRS, CDR2 YFSETQ. The CDR3 region has the DNA TGCGCCAGCAGCTTGGGCGCATCCTCTGGAAACACCATATATTTT. Protein: CASSLGASSGNTIYF.

The chain couples TRBV6-5 to TRBJ1-1, with D hard to call. Deletions cut 6 bases from V and 1 base from J, with 9 bases between. The length of the CDR3 is 13 residues. Germline CDR1 reads MNHEY; CDR2 reads SVGAGI. CDR3 sequence: CASRRVKNTEAFF. The CDR3 DNA follows: TGTGCCAGCAGGAGGGTAAAGAACACTGAAGCTTTCTTT.

J is TRBJ2-1 and V is TRBV27; 10 nucleotides match TRBD2. With 3 bases clipped from V and 3 bases from J, the junction kept 2 bases outside the gene matches. Per the germline V gene, CDR1 is MNHEY and CDR2 is SMNVEV (reference sequence). The CDR3 has 15 residues. The CDR3 loop reads CASSLQREGYNEQFF. As DNA, the CDR3 is TGTGCCAGCAGTTTGCAGCGGGAGGGCTACAATGAGCAGTTCTTC.

The rearrangement joins TRBV19 to TRBJ1-5; no reliable D call. Trimming left V 7 bases short and J 2 bases short, with 6 bases between. The germline V gene has CDR1 LNHDA and CDR2 SQIVND (reference sequence). The CDR3 extends over 12 amino acids. The DNA of the CDR3 is TGTGCCAGTACAGGTGGCAATCAGCCCCAGCATTTT. The encoded protein is CASTGGNQPQHF.

The gene calls are TRBV6-2 or TRBV6-3 and TRBJ2-2; D is unresolved. The V end was cut by 5 bases, the J end by 4 bases, with 11 bases between. CDR3 size: 14 residues. Germline V gene lookup returns CDR1 MNHEY and CDR2 SVGEGT. As DNA, the CDR3 is TGTGCCAGCAGTGCGCGGAGTTCCACCGGGGAGCTGTTTTTT. Translation gives CASSARSSTGELFF.

V is TRBV4-1 and J is TRBJ2-1; TRBD2 might be the D (6 bases). Per the germline V gene, CDR1 is MGHRA and CDR2 is YSYEKL. V lost 2 bases to trimming and J lost 9 bases, with 14 bases between them. The CDR3 covers 14 residues. In DNA, the CDR3 is TGCGCCAGCAGCCAACCTTTGGGGGGTGGTGAGCAGTTCTTC. Translation: CASSQPLGGGEQFF.

The V call is TRBV19, the J call TRBJ2-3; 13 nucleotides match TRBD2. The V and J ends lost 7 bases and 2 bases, in that order; junction bases with no gene match: 3. The CDR3 totals 15 residues. Germline V gene sequence: CDR1 LNHDA, CDR2 SQIVND (reference sequence). The CDR3 sequence: CASMGLAGYTDTQYF. Here the CDR3 DNA reads TGTGCCAGTATGGGACTAGCGGGGTACACAGATACGCAGTATTTT.

The V gene is TRBV5-1, the J gene TRBJ1-2, with D unresolved. This CDR3 contains 14 residues. CDR1 and CDR2 from the germline V gene are SGHRS and YFSETQ. V shed 0 bases and J shed 3 bases, with 9 bases lying between them. This chain's CDR3 is CASSLAREDYGYTF. The CDR3 DNA is TGCGCCAGCAGCTTGGCTCGGGAGGACTATGGCTACACCTTC.

The V call is TRBV7-2, the J call TRBJ2-7; no reliable D call. Trimming left V 2 bases short and J 2 bases short, with 4 bases between. CDR3 length equals 12 residues. Germline values: CDR1 SGHTA, CDR2 FQGNSA. The CDR3 bases are TGTGCCAGCAGCTTATCCGCCTACGAGCAGTACTTC. The encoded protein is CASSLSAYEQYF.

This clone was found once. The chain couples TRBV7-2 to TRBJ1-3, with D possibly being TRBD1 (6 bases). V was pared by 6 bases and J by 1 base, with 16 bases between. The CDR3 length is 16 residues. The germline V gene has CDR1 SGHTA and CDR2 FQGNSA. Here the CDR3 DNA reads TGTGCCAGCAGGCGCACCGGGACACCTTCTGGAAACACCATATATTTT. The encoded protein is CASRRTGTPSGNTIYF. Combining the CDR3 with reference TRBV7-2 and TRBJ1-3 gives the whole variable domain GAGVSQSPSNKVTEKGKDVELRCDPISGHTALYWYRQSLGQGLEFLIYFQGNSAPDKSGLPSDRFSAERTGGSVSTLTIQRTQQEDSAVYLCASRRTGTPSGNTIYFGEGSWLTVV.

The J gene is TRBJ2-7, the V gene TRBV30; possibly TRBD2 for D (6 bases). The length of the CDR3 is 13 residues. V was shortened by 5 bases and J by 0 bases, with 11 bases between the two germline ends. CDR1 and CDR2 (germline): GTSNPN, SVGIG (reference sequence). In DNA, the CDR3 is TGTGCCTGGGCCGGGACTTACTCCTACGAGCAGTACTTC. Its protein product is CAWAGTYSYEQYF.

The V call is TRBV28, the J call TRBJ1-4; 7 nucleotides line up with TRBD1. V dropped 4 bases and J dropped 2; count of bases not matched to a gene: 4. Germline V lookup: CDR1 MDHEN, CDR2 SYDVKM. The CDR3 is 15 amino acids. Here the CDR3 reads CASSSPGQTNEKLFF. The CDR3 coding sequence is TGTGCCAGCAGTTCACCGGGACAGACTAATGAAAAACTGTTTTTT.

This clone was observed a handful of times. This sequence joins TRBV10-3 and TRBJ2-1; 10 positions agree with TRBD2. Trimming cost V 9 bases and J 7 bases; bases outside gene matches: 6. CDR1 and CDR2 from the germline V gene are ENHRY and SYGVKD. This CDR3 comprises 13 residues. CDR3 sequence (DNA): TGTGCCATGTCGGGGACTAGCGTGAATGAGCAGTTCTTC. Its translation: CAMSGTSVNEQFF.

V gene TRBV29-1 combines with J gene TRBJ2-7; no firm D call. This CDR3 region has 11 residues. Trimming pared 1 base from V and 4 bases from J, leaving 5 bases between. Germline V gives CDR1 SQVTM, CDR2 ANQGSEA. CDR3 in amino acids: CSVEGQYEQYF. DNA of the CDR3: TGCAGCGTTGAAGGGCAATACGAGCAGTACTTC.

The chain combines TRBV7-9 with TRBJ1-1; no definite D call. CDR1 and CDR2 (germline): SEHNR, FQNEAQ (reference sequence). This CDR3 region has 15 residues. V was trimmed by 1 base and J by 5 bases, leaving 14 bases between them. The CDR3 loop is CASSLVSARETEAFF. CDR3 nucleotide sequence: TGTGCCAGCAGCTTAGTTAGCGCCCGTGAGACTGAAGCTTTCTTT. The variable domain in full, with the rest retrieved from reference TRBV7-9 and TRBJ1-1, is DTGVSQNPRHKITKRGQNVTFRCDPISEHNRLYWYRQTLGQGPEFLTYFQNEAQLEKSRLLSDRFSAERPKGSFSTLEIQRTEQGDSAMYLCASSLVSARETEAFFGQGTRLTVV.

The chain recombines TRBV4-3 with TRBJ2-5; 9 bases agree with TRBD2. Germline assignment: CDR1 LGHNA and CDR2 YSLEER. The CDR3 length is 16 residues. V shed 0 bases and J 5 bases; nucleotides not matched to a gene: 7. CDR3 in amino acids: CASSQDPLAGMETQYF. In DNA, the CDR3 is TGCGCCAGCAGCCAAGACCCCCTAGCGGGAATGGAGACCCAGTACTTC.